The rows below give T cell receptor beta chains drawn from one sample of a study of cytomegalovirus exposure and HLA in healthy donors. TCRdb keeps only in-frame clones here, not all; method: immunoSEQ multiplex PCR. This sample yields some 150,000 clones, of which approximately 88% are seen a single time; over 0.8% belongs to the top ten. Sequenced material: PBMCs. The origin of the receptors is a woman in her twenties or thirties in good health and CMV-seronegative. Each CDR3 is given with its conserved first and last residue. Each record gives: D gene, clone size, J gene, V gene, CDR3 DNA, CDR3 protein. D genes are given only for firm matches. Clone sizes are given selectively: once, few, many, or a class where the clone is expanded.

>TRBD1|NA|TRBJ1-1|TRBV4-1
TGCGCCAGCAGCCAGGGACAGTTTTGGGGAGCTTTCTTT
CASSQGQFWGAFF
>TRBD1|NA|TRBJ2-3|TRBV10-1
TGCGCCAGCAGTGACGACAGGGGTGTAACAGATACGCAGTATTTT
CASSDDRGVTDTQYF
>NA|NA|TRBJ2-4|TRBV7-6
TGTGCCAGCAGCTTAGAGTTGGGGGGGCTCGACATTCAGTACTTC
CASSLELGGLDIQYF
>TRBD1|NA|TRBJ2-5|TRBV19
TGTGCCAGTAGTATTAAGAGGACAGGGGACGAGACCCAGTACTTC
CASSIKRTGDETQYF
>TRBD1|NA|TRBJ2-2|TRBV6-1
TGTGCCAGCAGTGATTCCGGGACAGGATTAGCCGGGGAGCTGTTTTTT
CASSDSGTGLAGELFF
>TRBD2|NA|TRBJ2-5|TRBV7-6
TGTGCCAGCAGTCCGGGGGGGACCCAAGAGACCCAGTACTTC
CASSPGGTQETQYF
>TRBD1|NA|TRBJ1-4|TRBV4-1
TGCGCCAGCAGCCAAGGGGACAGGCTTAATGAAAAACTGTTTTTT
CASSQGDRLNEKLFF
>TRBD2|NA|TRBJ2-1|TRBV7-3
TGTGCCAGCAGCTACGGACTAGCGGGAAACAATGAGCAGTTCTTC
CASSYGLAGNNEQFF
>NA|NA|TRBJ1-1|TRBV29-1
TGCAGCGTTAAGCAGATCCTCGGGGAGATTGGAGCTTTCTTT
CSVKQILGEIGAFF
>TRBD1|NA|TRBJ1-2|TRBV29-1
TGCAGCGCGCGGACAGGGGATGGCTACACCTTC
CSARTGDGYTF
>TRBD1|once|TRBJ1-2|TRBV25-1
TGTGCCAGCAGGCAACAGGGGGCGAGGGACTATGGCTACACCTTC
CASRQQGARDYGYTF
>TRBD1|NA|TRBJ2-1|TRBV5-1
TGCGCCAGTTCTCCGGGACAGGGGACCTACAATGAGCAGTTCTTC
CASSPGQGTYNEQFF
>TRBD2|NA|TRBJ2-1|TRBV15
TGTGCCACCAGCAGAGAAAGTATAGCGGGTCCGTTCTTC
CATSRESIAGPFF
>TRBD2|NA|TRBJ2-5|TRBV5-1
TGCGCCAGCAGCCCGGGGACTAGCGGGAGGCCGTACCAAGAGACCCAGTACTTC
CASSPGTSGRPYQETQYF
>NA|NA|TRBJ2-7|TRBV7-9
TGTGCCAGCAGCTTAGTGCGGGCCCGAAGCTCCTACGAGCAGTACTTC
CASSLVRARSSYEQYF
>TRBD1|NA|TRBJ2-7|TRBV25-1
TGTGCCCCCGGTCTACCGGGACAGGGTCCCTACGAGCAGTACTTC
CAPGLPGQGPYEQYF
>NA|once|TRBJ1-1|TRBV19
TGTGCCAGTATCCAGGGCGTCAACACTGAAGCTTTCTTT
CASIQGVNTEAFF
>TRBD1|NA|TRBJ1-6|TRBV7-2
TGTGCCAGCAGCTCAGGACAGGGGGCGAATAATTCACCCCTCCACTTT
CASSSGQGANNSPLHF
>TRBD1|NA|TRBJ1-4|TRBV7-9
TGTGCCACAACAGCTTACAGGGGGGTTGAAAAACTGTTTTTT
CATTAYRGVEKLFF
>TRBD2|NA|TRBJ2-5|TRBV5-4
TGTGCCAGCAGCTTGGGACTAGCGGGACTCCAGTACTTC
CASSLGLAGLQYF
>TRBD2|NA|TRBJ2-3|TRBV5-1
TGCGCCAGCAGCCCCGCGGGGGGGTTGGATACGCAGTATTTT
CASSPAGGLDTQYF
>TRBD1|NA|TRBJ1-1|TRBV19
TGTGCCAGTAGTAAGCGGGGGACAGGGGGACGGACTGAAGCTTTCTTT
CASSKRGTGGRTEAFF
>NA|NA|TRBJ2-3|TRBV13
TGTGCCAGCAGCTTCGCCGCGGGGGCTGGAGATACGCAGTATTTT
CASSFAAGAGDTQYF
>TRBD1|NA|TRBJ1-1|TRBV6-5
TGTGCCAGCAGTTACTCTAACAGGGGGAACACTGAAGCTTTCTTT
CASSYSNRGNTEAFF
>NA|NA|TRBJ2-1|TRBV4-2
TGTGCCAGCAGCCAAAGCGGCAATGAGCAGTTCTTC
CASSQSGNEQFF
>TRBD2|NA|TRBJ2-3|TRBV15
TGTGCCACCAGCAGAGATCTAGCGGAGAACACAGATACGCAGTATTTT
CATSRDLAENTDTQYF
>NA|NA|TRBJ2-2|TRBV4-2
TGTGCCAGCAGAGAACCTGGAGCCGGGGAGCTGTTTTTT
CASREPGAGELFF
>TRBD1|NA|TRBJ1-1|TRBV29-1
TGCAGCGTACGCTATAGGGGGCCTCTAGAGCCTGAAGCTTTCTTT
CSVRYRGPLEPEAFF
>TRBD2|NA|TRBJ2-3|TRBV7-2
TGTGCCAGCAGCCGAACTAGCGTGGCAGATACGCAGTATTTT
CASSRTSVADTQYF
>TRBD2|NA|TRBJ2-3|TRBV5-1
TGCGCCAGCAGCTGGGGGGGGATCTTAGCGGGAGGCACAGATACGCAGTATTTT
CASSWGGILAGGTDTQYF
>NA|NA|TRBJ1-1|TRBV6-5
TGTGCCAGCAGTTGGGACAATGTTAACACTGAAGCTTTCTTT
CASSWDNVNTEAFF
>TRBD1|NA|TRBJ1-2|TRBV7-9
TGTGCCAGCAGTCCCGGGACAGCTCACTATGGCTACACCTTC
CASSPGTAHYGYTF
>TRBD1|few|TRBJ2-4|TRBV7-9
TGTGCCAGCACCGGGACAGGGGTTGGCAAAAACATTCAGTACTTC
CASTGTGVGKNIQYF
>NA|NA|TRBJ2-7|TRBV29-1
TGCAGCGTTGAAGGGCAGGCCTACGAGCAGTACTTC
CSVEGQAYEQYF
>NA|few|TRBJ2-1|TRBV10-2
TGCGCCAGCAGTCAAAAGATAGATGAGCAGTTCTTC
CASSQKIDEQFF
>NA|NA|TRBJ1-6|TRBV18
TGTGCCAGCTCACCGCAGGGACAAAATTCACCCCTCCACTTT
CASSPQGQNSPLHF
>NA|NA|TRBJ1-1|TRBV27
TGTGCCAGCAGTCCAGCGGGCGGAAGGATTCTTAACACTGAAGCTTTCTTT
CASSPAGGRILNTEAFF
>TRBD1|once|TRBJ2-1|TRBV6-4
TGTGCCAGCAGCTTAGGACAGGCGAATTACAATGAGCAGTTCTTC
CASSLGQANYNEQFF
>TRBD1|once|TRBJ2-3|TRBV2
TGTGCCAGCAGTGAAAATCCCGGACAGGGCCCCACAGATACGCAGTATTTT
CASSENPGQGPTDTQYF
>NA|once|TRBJ1-3|TRBV19
TGTGCCAGTAGCCCAAAGCACCTAGCTGGAAGCACCATATATTTT
CASSPKHLAGSTIYF
>TRBD1|NA|TRBJ2-1|TRBV7-3
TGTGCCAGCAGCTCCCGGGACAGATACAATGAGCAGTTCTTC
CASSSRDRYNEQFF
>NA|NA|TRBJ1-3|TRBV7-2
TGTGCCAGCAGCTTCTGGCGAGGGTCAGGCCTCTCTGGAAACACCATATATTTT
CASSFWRGSGLSGNTIYF
>NA|NA|TRBJ2-7|TRBV5-1
TGCGCCAGCAGCCCGGAACAGGGCCGGGTCTACGAGCAGTACTTC
CASSPEQGRVYEQYF
>NA|NA|TRBJ2-2|TRBV7-2
TGTGCCAGCAGCCCAGGGGACACCGGGGAGCTGTTTTTT
CASSPGDTGELFF
>TRBD1|NA|TRBJ1-4|TRBV11-2
TGTGCCAGCACCCGAAACAGGGGAGGCGAAAAACTGTTTTTT
CASTRNRGGEKLFF